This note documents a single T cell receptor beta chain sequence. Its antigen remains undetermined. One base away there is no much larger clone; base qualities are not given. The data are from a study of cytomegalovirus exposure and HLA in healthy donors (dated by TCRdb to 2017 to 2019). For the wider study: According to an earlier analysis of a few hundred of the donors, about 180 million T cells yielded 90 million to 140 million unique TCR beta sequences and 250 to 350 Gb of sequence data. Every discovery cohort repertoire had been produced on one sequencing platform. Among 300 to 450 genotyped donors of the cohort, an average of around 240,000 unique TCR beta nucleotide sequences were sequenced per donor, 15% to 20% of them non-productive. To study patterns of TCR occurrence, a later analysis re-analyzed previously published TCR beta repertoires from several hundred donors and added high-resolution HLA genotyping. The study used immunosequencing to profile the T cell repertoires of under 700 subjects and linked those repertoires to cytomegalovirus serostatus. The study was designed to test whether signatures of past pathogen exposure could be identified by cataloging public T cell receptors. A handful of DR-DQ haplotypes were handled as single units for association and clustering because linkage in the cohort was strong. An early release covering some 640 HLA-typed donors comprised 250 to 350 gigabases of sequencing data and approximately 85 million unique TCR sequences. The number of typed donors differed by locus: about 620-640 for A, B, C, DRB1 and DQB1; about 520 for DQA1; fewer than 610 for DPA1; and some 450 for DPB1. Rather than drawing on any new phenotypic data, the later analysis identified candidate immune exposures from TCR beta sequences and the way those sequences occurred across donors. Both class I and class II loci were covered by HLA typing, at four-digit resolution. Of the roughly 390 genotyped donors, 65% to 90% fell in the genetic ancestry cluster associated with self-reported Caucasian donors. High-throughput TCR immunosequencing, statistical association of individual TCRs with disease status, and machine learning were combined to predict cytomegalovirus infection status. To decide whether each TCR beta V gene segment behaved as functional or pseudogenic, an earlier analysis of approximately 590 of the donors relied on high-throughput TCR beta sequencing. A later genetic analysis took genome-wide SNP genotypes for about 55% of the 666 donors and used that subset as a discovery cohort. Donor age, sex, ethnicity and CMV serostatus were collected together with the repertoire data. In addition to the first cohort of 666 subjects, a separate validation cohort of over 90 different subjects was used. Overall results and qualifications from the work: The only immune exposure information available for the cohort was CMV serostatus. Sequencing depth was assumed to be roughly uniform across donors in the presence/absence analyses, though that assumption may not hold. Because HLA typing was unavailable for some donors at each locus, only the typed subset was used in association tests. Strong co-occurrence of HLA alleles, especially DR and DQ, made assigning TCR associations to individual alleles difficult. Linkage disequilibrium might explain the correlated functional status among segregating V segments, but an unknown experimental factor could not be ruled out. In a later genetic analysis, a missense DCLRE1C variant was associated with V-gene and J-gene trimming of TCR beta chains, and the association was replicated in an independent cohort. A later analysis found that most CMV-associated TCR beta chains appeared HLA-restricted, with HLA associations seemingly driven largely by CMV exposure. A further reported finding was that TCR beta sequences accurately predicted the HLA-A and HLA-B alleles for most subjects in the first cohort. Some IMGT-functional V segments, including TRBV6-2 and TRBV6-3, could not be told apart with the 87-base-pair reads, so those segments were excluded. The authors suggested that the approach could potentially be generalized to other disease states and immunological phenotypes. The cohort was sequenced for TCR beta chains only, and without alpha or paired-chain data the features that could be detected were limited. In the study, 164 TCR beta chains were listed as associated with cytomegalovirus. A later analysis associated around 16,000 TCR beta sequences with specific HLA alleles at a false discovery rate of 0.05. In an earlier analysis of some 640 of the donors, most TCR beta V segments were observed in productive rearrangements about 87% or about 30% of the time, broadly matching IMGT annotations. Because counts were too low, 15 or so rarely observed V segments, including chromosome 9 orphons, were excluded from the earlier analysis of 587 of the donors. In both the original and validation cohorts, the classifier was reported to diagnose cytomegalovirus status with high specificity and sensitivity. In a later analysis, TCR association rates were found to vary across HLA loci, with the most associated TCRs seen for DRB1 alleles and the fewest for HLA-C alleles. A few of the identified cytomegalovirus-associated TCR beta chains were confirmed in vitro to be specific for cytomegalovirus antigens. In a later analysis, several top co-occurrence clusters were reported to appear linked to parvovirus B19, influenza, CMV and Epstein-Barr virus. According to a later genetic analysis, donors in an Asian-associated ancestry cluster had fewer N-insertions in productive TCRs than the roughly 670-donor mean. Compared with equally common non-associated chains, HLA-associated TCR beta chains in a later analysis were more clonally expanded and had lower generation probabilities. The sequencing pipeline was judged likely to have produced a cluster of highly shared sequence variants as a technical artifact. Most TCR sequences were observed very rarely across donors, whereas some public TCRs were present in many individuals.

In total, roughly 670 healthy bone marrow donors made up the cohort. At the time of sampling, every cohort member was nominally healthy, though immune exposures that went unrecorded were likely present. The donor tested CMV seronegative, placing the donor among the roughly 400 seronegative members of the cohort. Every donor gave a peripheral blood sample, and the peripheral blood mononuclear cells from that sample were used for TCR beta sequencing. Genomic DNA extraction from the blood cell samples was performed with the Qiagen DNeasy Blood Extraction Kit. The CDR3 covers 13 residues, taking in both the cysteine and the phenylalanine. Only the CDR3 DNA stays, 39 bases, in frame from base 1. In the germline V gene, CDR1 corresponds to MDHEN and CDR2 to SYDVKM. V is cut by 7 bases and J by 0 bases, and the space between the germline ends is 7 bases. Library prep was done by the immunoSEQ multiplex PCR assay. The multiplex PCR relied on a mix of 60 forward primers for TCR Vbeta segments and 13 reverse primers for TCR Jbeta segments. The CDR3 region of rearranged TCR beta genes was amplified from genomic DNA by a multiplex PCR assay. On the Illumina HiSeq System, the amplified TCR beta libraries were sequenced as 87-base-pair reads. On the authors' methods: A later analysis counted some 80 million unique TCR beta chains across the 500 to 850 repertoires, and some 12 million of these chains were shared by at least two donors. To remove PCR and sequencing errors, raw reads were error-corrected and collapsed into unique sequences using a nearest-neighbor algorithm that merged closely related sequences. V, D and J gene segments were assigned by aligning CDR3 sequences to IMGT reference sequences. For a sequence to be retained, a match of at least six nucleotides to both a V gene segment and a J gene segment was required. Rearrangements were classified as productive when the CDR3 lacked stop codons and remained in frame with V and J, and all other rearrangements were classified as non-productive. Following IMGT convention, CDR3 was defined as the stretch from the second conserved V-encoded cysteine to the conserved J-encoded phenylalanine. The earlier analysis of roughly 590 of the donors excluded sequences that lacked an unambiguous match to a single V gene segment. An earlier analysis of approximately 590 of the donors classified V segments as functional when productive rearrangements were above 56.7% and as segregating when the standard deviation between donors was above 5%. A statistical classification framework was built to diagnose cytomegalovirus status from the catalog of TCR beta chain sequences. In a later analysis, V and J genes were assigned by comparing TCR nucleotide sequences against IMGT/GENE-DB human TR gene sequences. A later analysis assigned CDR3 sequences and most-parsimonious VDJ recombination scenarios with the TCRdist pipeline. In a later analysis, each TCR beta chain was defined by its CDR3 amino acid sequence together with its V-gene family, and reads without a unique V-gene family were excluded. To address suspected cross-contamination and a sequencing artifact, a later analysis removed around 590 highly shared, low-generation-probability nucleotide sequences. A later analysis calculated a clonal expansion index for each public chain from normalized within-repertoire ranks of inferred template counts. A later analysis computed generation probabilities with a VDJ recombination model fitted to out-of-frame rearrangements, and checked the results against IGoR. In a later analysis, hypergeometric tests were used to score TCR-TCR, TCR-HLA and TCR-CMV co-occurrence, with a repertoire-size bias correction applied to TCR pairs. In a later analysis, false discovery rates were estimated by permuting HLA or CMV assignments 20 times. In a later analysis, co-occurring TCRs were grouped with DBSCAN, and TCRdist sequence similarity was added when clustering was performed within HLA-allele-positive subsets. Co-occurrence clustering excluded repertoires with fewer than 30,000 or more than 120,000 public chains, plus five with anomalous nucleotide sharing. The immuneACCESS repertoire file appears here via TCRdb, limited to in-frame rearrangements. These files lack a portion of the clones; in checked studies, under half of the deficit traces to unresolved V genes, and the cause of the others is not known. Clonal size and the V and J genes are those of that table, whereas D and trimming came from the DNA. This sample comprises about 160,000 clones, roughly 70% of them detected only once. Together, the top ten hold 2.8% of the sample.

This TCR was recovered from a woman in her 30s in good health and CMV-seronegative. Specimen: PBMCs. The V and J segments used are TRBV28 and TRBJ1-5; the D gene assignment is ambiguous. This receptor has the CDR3 CASNRYSNQPQHF. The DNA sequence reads TGTGCCAGCAACAGATATAGCAATCAGCCCCAGCATTTT.